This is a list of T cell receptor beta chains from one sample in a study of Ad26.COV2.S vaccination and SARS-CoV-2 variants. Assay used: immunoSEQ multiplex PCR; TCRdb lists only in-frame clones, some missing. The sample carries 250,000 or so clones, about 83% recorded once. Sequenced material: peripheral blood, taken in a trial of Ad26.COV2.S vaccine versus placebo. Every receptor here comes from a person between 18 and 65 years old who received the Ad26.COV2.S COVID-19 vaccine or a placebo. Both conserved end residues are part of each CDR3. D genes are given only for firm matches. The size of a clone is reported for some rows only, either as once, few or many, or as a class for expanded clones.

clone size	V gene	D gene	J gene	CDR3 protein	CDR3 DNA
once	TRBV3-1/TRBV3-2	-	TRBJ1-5	CASSPSALADQPQHF	TGTGCCAGCAGCCCCTCGGCCCTGGCGGATCAGCCCCAGCATTTT
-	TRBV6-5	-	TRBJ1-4	CASSYSGGESEKLFF	TGTGCCAGCAGTTACTCGGGGGGTGAGAGTGAAAAACTGTTTTTT
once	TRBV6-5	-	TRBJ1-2	CASTQGRINYGYTF	TGTGCCAGCACCCAGGGACGGATTAACTATGGCTACACCTTC
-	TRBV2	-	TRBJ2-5	CASSVDRQETQYF	TGTGCCAGCAGCGTTGACAGACAAGAGACCCAGTACTTC
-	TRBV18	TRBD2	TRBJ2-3	CASSPSVGRRGDTQYF	TGTGCCAGCTCACCATCTGTCGGGAGGCGGGGAGATACGCAGTATTTT
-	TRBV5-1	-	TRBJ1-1	CASSLDLSSTEAFF	TGCGCCAGCAGCTTGGACTTAAGCTCCACTGAAGCTTTCTTT
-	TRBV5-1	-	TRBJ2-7	CASSPMDSPGYEQYF	TGCGCCAGCAGCCCCATGGACAGCCCAGGCTACGAGCAGTACTTC
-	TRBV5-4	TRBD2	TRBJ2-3	CASSFRTGGMYTDTQYF	TGTGCCAGCAGCTTTAGAACGGGGGGGATGTACACAGATACGCAGTATTTT
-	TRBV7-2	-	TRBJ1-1	CASSLRGSHTEAFF	TGTGCCAGCAGCTTAAGGGGGAGTCACACTGAAGCTTTCTTT
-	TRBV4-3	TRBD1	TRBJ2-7	CASSQATGGPYEQYF	TGCGCCAGCAGCCAAGCAACAGGGGGTCCCTACGAGCAGTACTTC
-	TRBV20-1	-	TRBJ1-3	CSASSGNTIYF	TGCAGTGCTAGTTCTGGAAACACCATATATTTT
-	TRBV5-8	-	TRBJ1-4	CASSFSRGEKLFF	TGTGCCAGCAGCTTCTCCAGGGGAGAAAAACTGTTTTTT
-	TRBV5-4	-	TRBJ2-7	CASSRGTTFEQYF	TGTGCCAGCAGCCGGGGGACAACCTTCGAGCAGTACTTC
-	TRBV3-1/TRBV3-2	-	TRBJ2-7	CASSQERVGEQYF	TGTGCCAGCAGCCAAGAGAGGGTTGGCGAGCAGTACTTC